These T cell receptor beta chains were read from a single sample in a study of Ad26.COV2.S vaccination and SARS-CoV-2 variants. TCRdb's copy holds only in-frame clones and misses some; the assay was immunoSEQ multiplex PCR. The table lists about half a million clones, around 89% of them singletons. The source material was peripheral blood, sampled in a trial of Ad26.COV2.S vaccine versus placebo. The receptors were sampled from a person aged 18-60 years who received the Ad26.COV2.S COVID-19 vaccine or a placebo. Each CDR3 is given with its conserved first and last residue. The order of the fields is CDR3 length, clone size, D gene, V gene, J gene, CDR3 DNA, CDR3 protein. The D gene is left open where the match is weak. Part of the rows lack a size; the others show once, few, many or a class for expanded clones.

>14|.|.|TRBV5-1|TRBJ2-1
TGCGCCAGCAGCTGGGACGGGAACTACAATGAGCAGTTCTTC
CASSWDGNYNEQFF
>16|few|.|TRBV4-2|TRBJ2-5
TGTGCCAGCAGCCCTTCCCGGGGCCAGCACCAAGAGACCCAGTACTTC
CASSPSRGQHQETQYF
>14|.|.|TRBV6-2/TRBV6-3|TRBJ2-1
TGTGCCAGCAGTTACTTGTCAGGGTCGGGTGAGCAGTTCTTC
CASSYLSGSGEQFF
>19|.|.|TRBV5-4|TRBJ2-2
TGTGCCAGCAGCTTGGGTTTGGGGCTTTGGCTAGTGAACACCGGGGAGCTGTTTTTT
CASSLGLGLWLVNTGELFF
>15|.|.|TRBV9|TRBJ1-3
TGTGCCAGCAGCGGACTACAGGGACCCGGAAACACCATATATTTT
CASSGLQGPGNTIYF
>15|.|.|TRBV5-4|TRBJ2-1
TGTGCCAGCAGCTTTCCCGGGACTGGCTTCAATGAGCAGTTCTTC
CASSFPGTGFNEQFF
>17|.|TRBD1|TRBV27|TRBJ1-6
TGTGCCAGCAGCCAACTTCGATGGACAGGGGAGAATTCACCCCTCCACTTT
CASSQLRWTGENSPLHF
>15|.|.|TRBV6-5|TRBJ2-5
TGTGCCAGCAGCCCCCTTTCGGCGACTATTGAGACCCAGTACTTC
CASSPLSATIETQYF
>12|.|.|TRBV15|TRBJ2-2
TGTGCCACCAGCGCCGTTGTCGGGGAGCTGTTTTTT
CATSAVVGELFF
>15|.|.|TRBV5-1|TRBJ2-2
TGCGCCAGCAGCTGGGGGCCCGGGGGCCCCGGGGAGCTGTTTTTT
CASSWGPGGPGELFF
>14|.|.|TRBV6-5|TRBJ2-2
TGTGCCAGCAGCGCCACCTTAGGAACCGGGGAGCTGTTTTTT
CASSATLGTGELFF
>16|.|.|TRBV6-5|TRBJ2-3
TGTGCCAGCAGTTACTCTAGCGGACCGGGAGCAGATACGCAGTATTTT
CASSYSSGPGADTQYF
>13|.|.|TRBV11-2|TRBJ1-1
TGTGCCAGCAGCTTAGGCGGGAGAACTGAAGCTTTCTTT
CASSLGGRTEAFF
>15|few|.|TRBV15|TRBJ1-2
TGTGCCACCAGCAGAGGGTCCGGTTCGACTGATGGCTACACCTTC
CATSRGSGSTDGYTF
>13|.|TRBD1|TRBV6-6|TRBJ1-1
TGTGCCAGCAGTTCATTACAGGGGGCTGAAGCTTTCTTT
CASSSLQGAEAFF
>12|.|.|TRBV3-1/TRBV3-2|TRBJ2-1
TGTGCCAGCAGCCAGGGACACAATGAGCAGTTCTTC
CASSQGHNEQFF
>15|.|.|TRBV18|TRBJ2-7
TGTGCCAGCTCACCTGACCTCGGGTCTGCCTACGAGCAGTACTTC
CASSPDLGSAYEQYF